Described below is a single T cell receptor (beta chain) sequence and its context. The sample holds one count of this clone. Its antigen target is currently unknown. Nothing much larger sits one base from this clone, and base qualities are not available. These data originate in a study of blood T cell repertoires in COVID-19 (dated by TCRdb to about 2020). Some background on the complete study: The collaborator samples originated in the United States, Italy and Spain and spanned the acute and convalescent phases of COVID-19. The material from the prospective study consisted of cDNA or gDNA derived from T cells, B-cell-depleted T cells, or PBMCs. The dataset comprised deeply sampled blood TCRbeta repertoires from subjects exposed to, actively infected with, or recovered from COVID-19. The repertoires were released in a freely available public database intended as a resource for research on the immune response to SARS-CoV-2. Samples came from the ongoing ImmuneRACE study (first 160 participants) plus 1,254 subjects from 6 global collaborators. The sample metadata nearly always contained a de-identified subject ID, COVID-19 status, age in years and sex. Where available, HLA class I and class II types were obtained from metadata supplied by the sample provider rather than from assay-based typing.

Another Seattle source contributed samples from volunteer blood donors who had recovered from COVID-19. Whole blood was collected in K2EDTA tubes by collaborating institutions according to the institutions' own protocols. For TCRbeta analysis, collaborators shipped samples as frozen whole blood, isolated PBMCs, or DNA extracted from either of those sample types. Overall study results and their limits: How much clinical and demographic metadata was included differed by source and by participant, and the metadata was provided uncurated.

Trimming removed 5 bases from V and 3 bases from J, leaving 10 bases between the germline ends. Based on the germline V gene, the CDR1 and CDR2 sequences are KGHSH and LQKENI. Counted from cysteine to phenylalanine, this CDR3 has 13 amino acids. The read is trimmed to its CDR3 DNA, 39 bases read in frame from base 1. The immunoSEQ Assay, a bias-controlled multiplex PCR, was used to amplify TCRbeta CDR3 regions from genomic DNA. In the authors' own workflow: Nucleated cell counts per sample were estimated from amplification of reference gene primers within the assay. Sequence reads were collapsed and filtered to measure the absolute abundance of every unique TCRbeta CDR3 rearrangement. For each sample, productive Simpson clonality was calculated by taking the square root of Simpson's diversity index across productive rearrangements. Sourced from immuneACCESS, this table was stored by TCRdb with only in-frame sequences that have V and J called. A share of the clones is absent; for the studies checked, an unresolved V gene accounts for under half, and the remainder has no known explanation. The DNA was the basis for D and trimming; V, J and clone size are from that table. This sample lists over 200,000 clones; around nine tenths were detected once. The ten largest clonotypes hold 5.5% to 7.5% of the sample.

The TCR originated in a man aged 60 to 75 who had recovered from COVID-19. Sequences were obtained from peripheral blood. The chain joins TRBV18 to TRBJ1-1; the D gene cannot be resolved reliably. The nucleotide sequence reads as follows: TGTGCCAGCTCAGTAAGAGATGACACTGAAGCTTTCTTT. Its product reads: CASSVRDDTEAFF. Extended through the reference TRBV18 and TRBJ1-1 proteins, this CDR3 yields the full variable domain: NAGVMQNPRHLVRRRGQEARLRCSPMKGHSHVYWYRQLPEEGLKFMVYLQKENIIDESGMPKERFSAEFPKEGPSILRIQQVVRGDSAAYFCASSVRDDTEAFFGQGTRLTVV.